The rows below give T cell receptor beta chains drawn from one sample of a study of identical twins. Via MiXCR, TCRdb re-called the 5' RACE reads, giving one row per CDR3 protein. The sample includes roughly 700,000 distinct CDR3 sequences, over 8.5% seen only once; the top ten take 0.98%. The same data also contributed to another study, on yellow fever vaccine responses in identical twins.

Sequencing input: PBMCs. The receptor set was obtained from a woman under 30 in good health. The CDR3 runs from the conserved cysteine through the conserved F or W. The D gene is left open where the match is weak. Some rows mark clone size as missing; the rest say once, few, many or name a class of expanded clone.

CDR3 protein	CDR3 DNA	V gene	J gene	clone size	D gene
CASSRGRLAGVLEQFF	TGTGCCAGCAGTAGGGGAAGACTAGCGGGAGTTCTTGAGCAGTTCTTC	TRBV12-3/TRBV12-4	TRBJ2-1	many	TRBD2
CASRNQASGTDTQYF	TGTGCCAGCAGAAACCAGGCTAGCGGCACAGATACGCAGTATTTT	TRBV12-3/TRBV12-4	TRBJ2-3	many	.
CSGGQGSYEQYF	TGCAGTGGAGGACAGGGGTCCTACGAGCAGTACTTC	TRBV29-1	TRBJ2-7	.	TRBD1
CASSQESGVGGELFF	TGCGCCAGCAGCCAAGAAAGCGGGGTGGGCGGGGAGCTGTTTTTT	TRBV4-3	TRBJ2-2	.	TRBD2
CASSPPDGTTTGELFF	TGTGCCAGCAGCCCCCCGGACGGGACGACCACCGGGGAGCTGTTTTTT	TRBV6-1	TRBJ2-2	.	.
CASSWSVAGGLIPYEQYF	TGCGCCAGCAGCTGGTCTGTTGCGGGGGGGTTAATCCCCTACGAGCAGTACTTC	TRBV5-1	TRBJ2-7	few	TRBD2
CASSLVQGPHSGANVLTF	TGTGCCAGCAGCTTAGTGCAGGGCCCCCACTCTGGGGCCAACGTCCTGACTTTC	TRBV7-2	TRBJ2-6	.	.
CATSRDLRGGSYNEQFF	TGTGCCACCAGCAGAGATTTGCGGGGGGGCTCCTACAATGAGCAGTTCTTC	TRBV15	TRBJ2-1	.	TRBD2
CASSPWTGGFENIQYF	TGCGCCAGCAGCCCATGGACAGGGGGCTTCGAAAACATTCAGTACTTC	TRBV5-1	TRBJ2-4	.	TRBD1
CASSVRAGTSVLEQYF	TGTGCCAGCAGTGTACGGGCCGGGACTAGCGTACTCGAGCAGTACTTC	TRBV12-3/TRBV12-4	TRBJ2-7	.	TRBD2
CATSDLSSDNEQFF	TGTGCCACCAGTGATTTGAGTAGCGATAATGAGCAGTTCTTC	TRBV24-1	TRBJ2-1	few	.
CAYRLQGAQETQYF	TGTGCCTACCGATTACAGGGGGCCCAAGAGACCCAGTACTTC	TRBV7-9	TRBJ2-5	few	TRBD1
CASSQTGRTSGANVLTF	TGTGCCAGCAGCCAGACAGGTCGGACCTCTGGGGCCAACGTCCTGACTTTC	TRBV6-1	TRBJ2-6	few	.
CATSDPKPGQIYEQYF	TGTGCCACCAGTGATCCTAAACCGGGACAGATCTACGAGCAGTACTTC	TRBV24-1	TRBJ2-7	.	TRBD1
CASSLPRGDEQFF	TGTGCCAGCAGTTTACCTAGGGGGGATGAGCAGTTCTTC	TRBV12-3/TRBV12-4	TRBJ2-1	many	.
CASSYRTGTEAFF	TGTGCCAGCAGTTACAGGACGGGCACTGAAGCTTTCTTT	TRBV5-6	TRBJ1-1	.	.
CASSPQGGLAGGKETQYF	TGTGCCAGCAGTCCCCAAGGAGGACTAGCGGGAGGGAAAGAGACCCAGTACTTC	TRBV25-1	TRBJ2-5	.	TRBD2
CASQPRQGTHEQYF	TGTGCCAGCCAACCCAGACAGGGTACCCACGAGCAGTACTTC	TRBV12-3/TRBV12-4	TRBJ2-7	.	TRBD1
CASSNRGVQYF	TGTGCCAGCAGCAATAGGGGAGTTCAGTACTTC	TRBV21-1	TRBJ2-4	many	.
CASSYSGTSPYNEQFF	TGTGCCAGCAGTTACTCCGGGACTAGCCCCTACAATGAGCAGTTCTTC	TRBV6-2/TRBV6-3	TRBJ2-1	few	TRBD2
CASSLLLLTGYNEQFF	TGTGCCAGCAGCTTATTACTCCTCACGGGCTACAATGAGCAGTTCTTC	TRBV7-9	TRBJ2-1	few	.
CASSYKTGGDQPQHF	TGTGCCAGCAGCTATAAGACAGGGGGCGATCAGCCCCAGCATTTT	TRBV7-2	TRBJ1-5	few	TRBD1
CATSRDDQTYNEQFF	TGTGCCACCAGCAGAGACGACCAAACCTACAATGAGCAGTTCTTC	TRBV15	TRBJ2-1	.	.
CASSSRRDNSQYEQYF	TGTGCCAGCAGCTCCCGCCGGGACAACAGTCAATACGAGCAGTACTTC	TRBV7-2	TRBJ2-7	.	.
CASSSPGGFPYEQYF	TGTGCCAGCAGTTCCCCAGGGGGTTTTCCCTACGAGCAGTACTTC	TRBV28	TRBJ2-7	.	TRBD1
CASSLEGNSNQPQHF	TGCGCCAGCAGCTTGGAAGGAAATAGCAATCAGCCCCAGCATTTT	TRBV5-1	TRBJ1-5	many	.
CASSQETGHLYEQYF	TGCGCCAGCAGCCAAGAGACTGGCCACCTCTACGAGCAGTACTTC	TRBV4-3	TRBJ2-7	few	.
CASSLVGTAYGYTF	TGTGCCAGCAGCTTGGTAGGGACAGCCTATGGCTACACCTTC	TRBV5-8	TRBJ1-2	.	TRBD1
CASHPGNTEAFF	TGTGCCTCACACCCGGGGAACACTGAAGCTTTCTTT	TRBV10-3	TRBJ1-1	few	.
CASKTSAGLSTDTQYF	TGTGCCAGCAAGACCTCGGCGGGATTGAGCACAGATACGCAGTATTTT	TRBV2	TRBJ2-3	.	.
CASSYRRVSSYNEQFF	TGTGCCAGCAGTTACCGCCGAGTTAGCTCCTACAATGAGCAGTTCTTC	TRBV6-2/TRBV6-3	TRBJ2-1	few	.
CASSRRPYEQYF	TGTGCCAGCAGCCGCAGACCATACGAGCAGTACTTC	TRBV4-2	TRBJ2-7	many	.
CASSFQGRQETQYF	TGTGCCAGCAGTTTTCAGGGACGGCAAGAGACCCAGTACTTC	TRBV12-3/TRBV12-4	TRBJ2-5	.	.
CASRGDNYEQYF	TGTGCCAGCAGGGGGGACAACTACGAGCAGTACTTC	TRBV12-3/TRBV12-4	TRBJ2-7	.	.
CASTGERGYGYTF	TGTGCCAGCACAGGGGAAAGGGGCTATGGCTACACCTTC	TRBV25-1	TRBJ1-2	.	.
CASSQDRGGSNEQFF	TGCGCCAGCAGCCAAGATCGCGGCGGGAGTAATGAGCAGTTCTTC	TRBV4-3	TRBJ2-1	many	TRBD2
CASSLRPGTSGQTQETQYF	TGTGCCAGCAGCCTTCGACCGGGGACTAGCGGGCAAACCCAAGAGACCCAGTACTTC	TRBV11-1	TRBJ2-5	few	TRBD2
CASAGEYEQYF	TGTGCCTCGGCGGGAGAGTACGAGCAGTACTTC	TRBV12-3/TRBV12-4	TRBJ2-7	.	TRBD2
CASSTRESGGWFQETQYF	TGTGCCAGCAGCACCCGCGAGAGCGGGGGGTGGTTTCAAGAGACCCAGTACTTC	TRBV11-1	TRBJ2-5	few	TRBD2
CASSLKEGETQYF	TGTGCCAGCAGTTTAAAGGAAGGGGAGACCCAGTACTTC	TRBV12-3/TRBV12-4	TRBJ2-5	.	.
CASSLVAREVQTQYF	TGTGCCAGCAGCTTAGTTGCGCGGGAGGTCCAGACCCAGTACTTC	TRBV7-2	TRBJ2-5	.	TRBD2
CSARGSQSGQPQHF	TGCAGTGCTAGAGGTAGCCAGTCAGGGCAGCCCCAGCATTTT	TRBV20-1	TRBJ1-5	many	.
CASSFSGVLNEAFF	TGCGCCAGCAGCTTCTCAGGGGTATTAAATGAAGCTTTCTTT	TRBV5-1	TRBJ1-1	many	.
CASSPRQGTNSPLHF	TGTGCCAGCAGCCCCCGACAGGGAACTAATTCACCCCTCCACTTT	TRBV5-4	TRBJ1-6	few	TRBD1
CASSAQGIEQYF	TGTGCCAGCAGTGCACAGGGAATCGAGCAGTACTTC	TRBV12-3/TRBV12-4	TRBJ2-7	many	.
CASGQGEGAYEQYF	TGTGCCAGCGGACAGGGGGAGGGCGCCTACGAGCAGTACTTC	TRBV4-2	TRBJ2-7	few	TRBD1
CASSWGNEQFF	TGTGCCAGCAGTTGGGGGAATGAGCAGTTCTTC	TRBV12-3/TRBV12-4	TRBJ2-1	many	.
CSAPRLSGSFSDTQYF	TGCAGTGCTCCCCGGTTAAGCGGGAGCTTTTCAGATACGCAGTATTTT	TRBV20-1	TRBJ2-3	few	TRBD2
CASSRTAAGQGGSEYF	TGTGCCAGCAGTCGGACCGCCGCCGGACAGGGTGGTAGCGAGTACTTC	TRBV6-1	TRBJ2-7	few	TRBD1
CASYGQGINQPQHF	TGTGCCAGCTACGGACAGGGAATCAATCAGCCCCAGCATTTT	TRBV2	TRBJ1-5	few	TRBD1
CSARVQGGTYEQYF	TGCAGTGCTAGAGTCCAGGGGGGAACCTACGAGCAGTACTTC	TRBV20-1	TRBJ2-7	.	.